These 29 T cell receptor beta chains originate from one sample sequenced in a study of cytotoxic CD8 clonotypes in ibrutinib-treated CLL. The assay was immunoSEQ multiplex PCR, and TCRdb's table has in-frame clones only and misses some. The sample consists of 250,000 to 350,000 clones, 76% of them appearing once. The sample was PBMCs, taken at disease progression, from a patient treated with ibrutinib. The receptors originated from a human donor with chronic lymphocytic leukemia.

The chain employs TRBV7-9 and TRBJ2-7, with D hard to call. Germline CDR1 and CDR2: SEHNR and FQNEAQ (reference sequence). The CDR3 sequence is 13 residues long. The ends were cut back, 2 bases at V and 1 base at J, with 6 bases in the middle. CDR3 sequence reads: CASSLSRSYEQYF. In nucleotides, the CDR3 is TGTGCCAGCAGCTTATCCCGTTCCTACGAGCAGTACTTC.

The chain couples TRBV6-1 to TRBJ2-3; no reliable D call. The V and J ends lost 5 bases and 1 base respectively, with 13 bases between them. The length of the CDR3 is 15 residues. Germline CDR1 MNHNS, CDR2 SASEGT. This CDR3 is CASSLLLDGTDTQYF. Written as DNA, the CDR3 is TGTGCCAGCAGTCTCCTGCTGGATGGCACAGATACGCAGTATTTT.

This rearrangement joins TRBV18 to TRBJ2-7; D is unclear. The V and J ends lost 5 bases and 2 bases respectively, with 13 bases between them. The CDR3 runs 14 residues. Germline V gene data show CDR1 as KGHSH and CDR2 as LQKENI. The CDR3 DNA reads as TGTGCCAGCTCATTCGGATTTATGACCTACGAGCAGTACTTC. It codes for CASSFGFMTYEQYF.

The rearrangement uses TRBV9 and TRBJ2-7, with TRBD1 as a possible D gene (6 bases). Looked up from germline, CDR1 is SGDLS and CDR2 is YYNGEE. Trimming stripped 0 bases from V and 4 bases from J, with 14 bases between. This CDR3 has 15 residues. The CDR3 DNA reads TGTGCCAGCAGCGTAGATCTGGGGGCGCGGTACGAGCAGTACTTC. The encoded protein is CASSVDLGARYEQYF.

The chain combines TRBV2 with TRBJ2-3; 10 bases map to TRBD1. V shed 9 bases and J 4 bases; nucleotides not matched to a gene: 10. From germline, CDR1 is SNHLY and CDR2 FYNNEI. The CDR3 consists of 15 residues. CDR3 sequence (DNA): TGTGCCAGTCAGGGACAGGGGAATAAGGCAGATACGCAGTATTTT. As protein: CASQGQGNKADTQYF.

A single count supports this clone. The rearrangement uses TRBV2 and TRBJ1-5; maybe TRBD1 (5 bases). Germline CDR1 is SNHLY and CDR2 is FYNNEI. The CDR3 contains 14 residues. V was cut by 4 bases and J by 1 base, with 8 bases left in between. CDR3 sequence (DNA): TGTGCCAGCAGTGGACAGCCCAGCAATCAGCCCCAGCATTTT. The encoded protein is CASSGQPSNQPQHF.

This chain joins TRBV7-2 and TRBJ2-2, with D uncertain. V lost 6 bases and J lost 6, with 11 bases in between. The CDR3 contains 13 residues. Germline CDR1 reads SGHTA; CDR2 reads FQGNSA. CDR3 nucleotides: TGTGCCAGCAGTTCCGACGCATCCGGGGAGCTGTTTTTT. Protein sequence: CASSSDASGELFF.

The CDR3 protein is CAISDTLGLALLHEQYF. The CDR3 DNA reads as TGTGCCATCAGTGACACCCTAGGACTAGCGTTATTACACGAGCAGTACTTC. V gene TRBV10-3 combines with J gene TRBJ2-7; 9 positions match TRBD2. The germline V gene encodes CDR1 ENHRY and CDR2 SYGVKD. After removal of 3 bases from V and 5 bases from J, the junction contained 14 bases not matched to a gene. The CDR3 is 17 residues long.

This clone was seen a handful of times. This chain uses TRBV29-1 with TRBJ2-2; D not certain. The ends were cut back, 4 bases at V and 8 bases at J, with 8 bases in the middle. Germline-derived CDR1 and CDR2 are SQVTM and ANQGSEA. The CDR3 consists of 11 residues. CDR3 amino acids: CSVVEAGELFF. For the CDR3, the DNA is TGCAGCGTTGTTGAGGCGGGGGAGCTGTTTTTT.

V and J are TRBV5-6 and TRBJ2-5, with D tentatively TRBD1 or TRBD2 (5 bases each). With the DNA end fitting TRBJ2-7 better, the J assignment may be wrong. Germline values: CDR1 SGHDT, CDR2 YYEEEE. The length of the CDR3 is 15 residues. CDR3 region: CASTHPEGRGYEQYF. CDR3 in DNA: TGTGCCAGCACCCATCCCGAGGGACGGGGCTACGAGCAGTACTTC.

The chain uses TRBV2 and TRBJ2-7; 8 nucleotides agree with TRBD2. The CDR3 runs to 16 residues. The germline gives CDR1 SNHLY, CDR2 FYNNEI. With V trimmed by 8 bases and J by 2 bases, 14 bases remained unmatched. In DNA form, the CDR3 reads TGTGCCAGCGGACCCCAGGCTGGCGGGAGGCCCTACGAGCAGTACTTC. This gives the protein CASGPQAGGRPYEQYF.

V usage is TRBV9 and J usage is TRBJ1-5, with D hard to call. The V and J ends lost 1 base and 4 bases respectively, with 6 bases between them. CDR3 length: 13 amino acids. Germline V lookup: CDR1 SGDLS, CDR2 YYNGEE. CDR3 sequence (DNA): TGTGCCAGCAGCGTAAGGACGAATCAGCCCCAGCATTTT. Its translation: CASSVRTNQPQHF.

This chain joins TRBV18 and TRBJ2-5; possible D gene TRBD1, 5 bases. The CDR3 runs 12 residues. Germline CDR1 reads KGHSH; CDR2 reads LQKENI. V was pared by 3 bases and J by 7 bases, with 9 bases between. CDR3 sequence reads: CASSPLRGTQYF. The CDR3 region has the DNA TGTGCCAGCTCACCCCTTAGGGGGACCCAGTACTTC.

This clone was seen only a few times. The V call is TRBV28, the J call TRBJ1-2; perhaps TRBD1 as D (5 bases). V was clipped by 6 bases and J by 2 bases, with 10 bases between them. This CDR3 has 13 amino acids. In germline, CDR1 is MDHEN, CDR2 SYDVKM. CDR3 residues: CASRRDSNYGYTF. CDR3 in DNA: TGTGCCAGCAGGAGGGACTCCAACTATGGCTACACCTTC.

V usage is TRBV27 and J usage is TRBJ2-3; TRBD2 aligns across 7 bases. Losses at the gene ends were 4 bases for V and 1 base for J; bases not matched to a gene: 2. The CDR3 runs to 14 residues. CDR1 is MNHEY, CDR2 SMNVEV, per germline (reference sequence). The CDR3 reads CASSWAGGTDTQYF. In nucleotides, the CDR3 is TGTGCCAGCAGTTGGGCGGGAGGCACAGATACGCAGTATTTT.

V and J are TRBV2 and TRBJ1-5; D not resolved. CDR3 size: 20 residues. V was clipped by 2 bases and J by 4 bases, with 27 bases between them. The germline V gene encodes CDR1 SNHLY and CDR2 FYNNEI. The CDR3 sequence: CASSEKKGLVGIGSNQPQHF. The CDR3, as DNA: TGTGCCAGCAGTGAAAAAAAAGGGTTGGTCGGGATAGGCAGTAATCAGCCCCAGCATTTT.

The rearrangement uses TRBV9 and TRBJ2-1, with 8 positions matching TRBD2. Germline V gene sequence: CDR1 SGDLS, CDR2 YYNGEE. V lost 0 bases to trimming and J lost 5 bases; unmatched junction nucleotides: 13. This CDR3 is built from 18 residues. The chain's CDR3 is CASSVGTKTGGLNNEQFF. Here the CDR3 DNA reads TGTGCCAGCAGCGTAGGTACAAAAACGGGAGGGCTCAACAATGAGCAGTTCTTC.

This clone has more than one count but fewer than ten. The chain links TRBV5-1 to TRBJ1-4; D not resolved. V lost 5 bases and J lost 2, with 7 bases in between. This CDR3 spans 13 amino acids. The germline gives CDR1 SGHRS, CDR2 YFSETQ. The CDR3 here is CASRGATNEKLFF. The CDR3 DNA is TGCGCCAGCAGGGGCGCTACTAATGAAAAACTGTTTTTT.

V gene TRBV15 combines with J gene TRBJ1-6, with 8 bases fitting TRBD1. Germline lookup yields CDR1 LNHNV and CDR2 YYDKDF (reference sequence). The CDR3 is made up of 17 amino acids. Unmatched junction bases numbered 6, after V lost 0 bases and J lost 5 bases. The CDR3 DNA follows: TGTGCCACCAGCAGAGAATACGGGACAGGAAATAATTCACCCCTCCACTTT. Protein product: CATSREYGTGNNSPLHF.

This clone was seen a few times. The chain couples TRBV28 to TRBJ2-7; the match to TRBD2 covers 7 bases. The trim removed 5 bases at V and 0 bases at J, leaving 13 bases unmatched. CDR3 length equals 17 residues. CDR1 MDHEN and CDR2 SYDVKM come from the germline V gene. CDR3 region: CASSPRDYARNSYEQYF. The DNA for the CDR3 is TGTGCCAGCAGTCCTCGGGACTACGCTAGGAACTCCTACGAGCAGTACTTC.

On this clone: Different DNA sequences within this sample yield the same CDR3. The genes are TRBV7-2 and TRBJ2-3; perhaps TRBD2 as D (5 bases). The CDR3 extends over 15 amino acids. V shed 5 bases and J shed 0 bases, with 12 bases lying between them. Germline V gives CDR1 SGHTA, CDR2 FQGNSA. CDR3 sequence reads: CASSPDYLSTDTQYF. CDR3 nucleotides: TGTGCCAGCAGCCCAGACTACCTGAGCACAGATACGCAGTATTTT. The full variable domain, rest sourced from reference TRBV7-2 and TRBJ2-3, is GAGVSQSPSNKVTEKGKDVELRCDPISGHTALYWYRQSLGQGLEFLIYFQGNSAPDKSGLPSDRFSAERTGGSVSTLTIQRTQQEDSAVYLCASSPDYLSTDTQYFGPGTRLTVL.

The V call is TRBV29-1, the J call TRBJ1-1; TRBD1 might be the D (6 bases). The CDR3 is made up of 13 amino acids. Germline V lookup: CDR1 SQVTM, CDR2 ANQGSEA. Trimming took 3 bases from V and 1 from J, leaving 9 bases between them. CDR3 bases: TGCAGCGTTGACCACAGGGCGAACACTGAAGCTTTCTTT. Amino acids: CSVDHRANTEAFF.

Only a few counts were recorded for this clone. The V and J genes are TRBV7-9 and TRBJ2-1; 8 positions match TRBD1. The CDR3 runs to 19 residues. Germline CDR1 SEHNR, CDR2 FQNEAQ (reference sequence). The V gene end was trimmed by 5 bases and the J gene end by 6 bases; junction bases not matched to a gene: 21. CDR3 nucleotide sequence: TGTGCCAGCAGCCCCGAAACCCGGACAGGGCAGGAACCTTTCAATGAGCAGTTCTTC. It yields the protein CASSPETRTGQEPFNEQFF.

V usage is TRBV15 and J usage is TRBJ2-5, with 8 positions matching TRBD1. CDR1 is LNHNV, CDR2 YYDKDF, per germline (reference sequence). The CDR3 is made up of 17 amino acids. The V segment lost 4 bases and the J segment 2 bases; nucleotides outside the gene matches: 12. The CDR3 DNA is TGTGCCACCAGCAAACCGCCCCGGACAGGGAGGCAAGAGACCCAGTACTTC. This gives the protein CATSKPPRTGRQETQYF.

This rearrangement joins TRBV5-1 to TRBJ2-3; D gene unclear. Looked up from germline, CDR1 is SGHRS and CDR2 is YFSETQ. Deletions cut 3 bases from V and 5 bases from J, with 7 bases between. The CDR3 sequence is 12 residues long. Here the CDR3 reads CASSSLVDTQYF. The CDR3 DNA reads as TGCGCCAGCAGCTCGCTGGTAGATACGCAGTATTTT.

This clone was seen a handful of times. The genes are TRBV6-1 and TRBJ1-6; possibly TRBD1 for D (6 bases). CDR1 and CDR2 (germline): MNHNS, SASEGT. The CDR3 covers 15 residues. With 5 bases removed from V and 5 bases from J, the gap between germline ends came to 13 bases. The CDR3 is CASSRGDRNNSPLHF. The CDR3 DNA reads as TGTGCCAGCAGTCGTGGAGACAGGAATAATTCACCCCTCCACTTT.

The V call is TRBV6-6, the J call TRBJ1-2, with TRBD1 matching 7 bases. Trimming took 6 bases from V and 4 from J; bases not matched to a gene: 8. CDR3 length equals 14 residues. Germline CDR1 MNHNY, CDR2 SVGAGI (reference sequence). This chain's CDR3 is CASSTPGQLYGYTF. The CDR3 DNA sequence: TGTGCCAGCAGCACTCCGGGACAGCTCTATGGCTACACCTTC.

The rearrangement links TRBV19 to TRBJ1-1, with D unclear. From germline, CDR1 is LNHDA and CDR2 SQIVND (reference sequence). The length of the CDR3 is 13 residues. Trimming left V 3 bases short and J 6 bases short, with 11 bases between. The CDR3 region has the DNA TGTGCCAGTAGTATCGTTAGCGGGGCTGAAGCTTTCTTT. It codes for CASSIVSGAEAFF. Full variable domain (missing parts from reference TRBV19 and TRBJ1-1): DGGITQSPKYLFRKEGQNVTLSCEQNLNHDAMYWYRQDPGQGLRLIYYSQIVNDFQKGDIAEGYSVSREKKESFPLTVTSAQKNPTAFYLCASSIVSGAEAFFGQGTRLTVV.

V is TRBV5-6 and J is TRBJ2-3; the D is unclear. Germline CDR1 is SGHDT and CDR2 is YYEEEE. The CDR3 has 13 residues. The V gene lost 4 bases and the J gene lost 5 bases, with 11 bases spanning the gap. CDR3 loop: CASSHTLVDTQYF. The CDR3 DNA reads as TGTGCCAGCAGCCATACCCTCGTAGATACGCAGTATTTT.